This T cell receptor beta chain was identified in a study of cytomegalovirus exposure and HLA in healthy donors. On this clone: The antigen remains undetermined.

The PCR contained 60 Vbeta and 13 Jbeta primers. This table comes from immunoSEQ multiplex PCR, and its TCRdb copy is limited to in-frame clones, with some not included. Of 100,000 to 150,000 clones detected, 65% to 90% appear once; the ten largest clones hold roughly 1.2%. Study-level points and caveats: The study listed under 200 cytomegalovirus-associated TCR beta chains. A reported reduction in N-insertions relative to the approximately 600-donor mean was seen in an Asian-associated ancestry cluster in a later analysis. CMV serostatus alone was available as immune exposure information. Earlier analysis looked at TCR beta V segments, and most were productive about 90% or about 30% of the time.

There are 20 residues in the CDR3. V dropped 2 bases and J dropped 4; count of bases not matched to a gene: 25. CDR1 is GTSNPN and CDR2 is SVGIG in the germline V gene (reference sequence). The chain joins TRBV30 to TRBJ2-7; 8 bases are shared with TRBD1. Input material: PBMCs. The source of this sequence is a girl under 10 years old in good health and CMV-seronegative. The DNA of the CDR3 is TGTGCCTGGAGTAACCCAAACGGACAGGGATGGCGGGGACCATTTTACGAGCAGTACTTC. This encodes CAWSNPNGQGWRGPFYEQYF.